These T cell receptor beta chains were read from a single sample in a study of blood T cell repertoires in COVID-19. The assay was immunoSEQ multiplex PCR, and TCRdb's table has in-frame clones only and misses some. The sample carries just under 300,000 clones, about 87% recorded once. The specimen was peripheral blood. The receptors stem from a man aged 70 or older with acute or convalescent COVID-19. CDR3s include the opening cysteine and the closing phenylalanine or tryptophan. D genes are given only for firm matches. Clone size is given for some rows only: seen once, a few or many times, or a class if the clone is expanded.

cdr3_length j_call v_call clone_size d_call cdr3_nt cdr3_aa
13 TRBJ1-2 TRBV9 - - TGTGCCAGCAGCTCCTCCGCGTCCTATGGCTACACCTTC CASSSSASYGYTF
16 TRBJ2-7 TRBV5-4 few TRBD1 TGTGCCAGCAGCTTGGGGACAGGGGGTGACTCCTACGAGCAGTACTTC CASSLGTGGDSYEQYF
14 TRBJ1-1 TRBV7-9 - - TGTGCCAGCAGCTTTTCGAATATGCGAGCTGAAGCTTTCTTT CASSFSNMRAEAFF
17 TRBJ2-3 TRBV4-3 - TRBD2 TGCGCCAGCAGCCAAGAGGGGCCGGGGGGGGGCAGAGATACGCAGTATTTT CASSQEGPGGGRDTQYF
16 TRBJ2-1 TRBV24-1 - - TGTGCCACCAGTGACCCAGGGGGGAGCTCCTACAATGAGCAGTTCTTC CATSDPGGSSYNEQFF
13 TRBJ2-3 TRBV7-2 - - TGTGCCAGCAGCTTAGCCTTCACAGATACGCAGTATTTT CASSLAFTDTQYF
12 TRBJ1-1 TRBV10-3 - TRBD1 TGTGCCACCACAGGACAGGGGACTGAAGCTTTCTTT CATTGQGTEAFF
14 TRBJ2-5 TRBV19 - - TGTGCCAGTAGTACAGGGGGCGGGGGAGAGACCCAGTACTTC CASSTGGGGETQYF
14 TRBJ1-4 TRBV5-1 - - TGCGCCAGCAGCTTGCGGGGGGATAATGAAAAACTGTTTTTT CASSLRGDNEKLFF
13 TRBJ2-1 TRBV7-2 - - TGTGCCAGCAGCAAACGGACAAGGGATGAGCAGTTCTTC CASSKRTRDEQFF
14 TRBJ1-1 TRBV6-1 - - TGTGCCAGCAGTGAGGCAGGGCCGAACACTGAAGCTTTCTTT CASSEAGPNTEAFF